There are a few counts of the clone carrying this TCR beta chain. Its antigen is undetermined. The Oncomine TCR Beta short-read assay sequenced DNA from cultured CD4+ T cells. One entry per CDR3 protein results from TCRdb running MiXCR on the PCR reads. The table records around 12,000 distinct CDR3 sequences, about three fifths of them present only once. This entry is derived from a study of vaccination and CD4 T cells after COVID-19. About the research overall: The study collected post-vaccine samples a median around 73 days after dose two, with a range of 14 to 241.

Treatment reported: approximately 9-day PBMC culture with coronavirus spike peptide pools or control peptides (ViraFEST assay). The ViraFEST method relied on peptide pools to expand antigen-specific T cells, followed by TCR sequencing. The length of the CDR3 is 13 residues. V lost 4 bases and J lost 6; bases outside the gene matches: 3. Germline CDR1 DFQATT, CDR2 SNEGSKA (reference sequence). The chain employs TRBV20-1 and TRBJ1-6; TRBD1 aligns across 7 bases. This TCR came from a human donor who had recovered from COVID-19. Sequencing was done on a sample of CD4+ T cells from blood, cultured in vitro. CDR3 in amino acids: CSANRDSNSPLHF. In DNA, the CDR3 is TGCAGTGCTAACAGGGACAGTAATTCACCCCTCCACTTT.